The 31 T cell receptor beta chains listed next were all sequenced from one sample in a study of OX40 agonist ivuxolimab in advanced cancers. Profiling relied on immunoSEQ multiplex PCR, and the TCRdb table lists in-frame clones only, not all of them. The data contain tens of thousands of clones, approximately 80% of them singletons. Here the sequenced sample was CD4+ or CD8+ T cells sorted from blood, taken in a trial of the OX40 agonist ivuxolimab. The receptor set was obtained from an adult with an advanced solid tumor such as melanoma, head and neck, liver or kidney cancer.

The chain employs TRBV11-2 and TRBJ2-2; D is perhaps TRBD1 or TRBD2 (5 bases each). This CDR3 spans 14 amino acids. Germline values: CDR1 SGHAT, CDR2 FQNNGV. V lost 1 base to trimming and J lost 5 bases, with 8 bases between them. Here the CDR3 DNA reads TGTGCCAGCAGCTTAGTATGGGGGACCGGGGAGCTGTTTTTT. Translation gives CASSLVWGTGELFF. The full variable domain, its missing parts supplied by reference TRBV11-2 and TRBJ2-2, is EAGVAQSPRYKIIEKRQSVAFWCNPISGHATLYWYQQILGQGPKLLIQFQNNGVVDDSQLPKDRFSAERLKGVDSTLKIQPAKLEDSAVYLCASSLVWGTGELFFGEGSRLTVL.

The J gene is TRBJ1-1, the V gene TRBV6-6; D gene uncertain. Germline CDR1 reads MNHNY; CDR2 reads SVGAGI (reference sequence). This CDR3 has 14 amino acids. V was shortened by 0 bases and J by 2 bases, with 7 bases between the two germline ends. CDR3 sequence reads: CASSYSAVNTEAFF. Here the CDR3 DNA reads TGTGCCAGCAGTTACTCTGCAGTCAACACTGAAGCTTTCTTT.

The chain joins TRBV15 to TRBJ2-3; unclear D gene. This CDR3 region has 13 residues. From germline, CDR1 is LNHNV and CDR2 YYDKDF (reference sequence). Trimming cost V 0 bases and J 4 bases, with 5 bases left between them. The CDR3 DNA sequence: TGTGCCACCAGCAGAGATAAGGCAGATACGCAGTATTTT. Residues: CATSRDKADTQYF.

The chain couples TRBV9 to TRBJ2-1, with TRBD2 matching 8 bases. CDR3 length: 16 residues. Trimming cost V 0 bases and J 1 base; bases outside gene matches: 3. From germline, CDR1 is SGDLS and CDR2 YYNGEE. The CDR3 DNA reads TGTGCCAGCAGCGTAGTTGTAGCGGGGTCCTACAATGAGCAGTTCTTC. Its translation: CASSVVVAGSYNEQFF. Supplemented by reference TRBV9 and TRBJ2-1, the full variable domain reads DSGVTQTPKHLITATGQRVTLRCSPRSGDLSVYWYQQSLDQGLQFLIQYYNGEERAKGNILERFSAQQFPDLHSELNLSSLELGDSALYFCASSVVVAGSYNEQFFGPGTRLTVL.

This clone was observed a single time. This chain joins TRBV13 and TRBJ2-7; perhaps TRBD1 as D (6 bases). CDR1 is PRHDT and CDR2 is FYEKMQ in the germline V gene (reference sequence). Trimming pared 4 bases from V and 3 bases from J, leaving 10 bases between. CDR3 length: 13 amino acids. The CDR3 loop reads CASSSGQSYEQYF. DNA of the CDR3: TGTGCCAGCAGCTCCGGACAGAGCTACGAGCAGTACTTC.

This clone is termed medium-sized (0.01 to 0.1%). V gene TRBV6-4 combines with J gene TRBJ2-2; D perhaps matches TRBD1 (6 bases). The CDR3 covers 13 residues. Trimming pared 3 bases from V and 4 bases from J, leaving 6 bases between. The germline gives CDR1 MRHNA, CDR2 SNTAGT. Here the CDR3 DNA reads TGTGCCAGCAGTGAGGGGGCCACCGGGGAGCTGTTTTTT. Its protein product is CASSEGATGELFF.

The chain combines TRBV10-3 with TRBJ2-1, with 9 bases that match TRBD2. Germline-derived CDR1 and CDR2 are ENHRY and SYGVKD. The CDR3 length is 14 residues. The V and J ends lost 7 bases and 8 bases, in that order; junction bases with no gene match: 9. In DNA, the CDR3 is TGTGCCATCAATGGGCGGGAGGGCCTAGATGAGCAGTTCTTC. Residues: CAINGREGLDEQFF.

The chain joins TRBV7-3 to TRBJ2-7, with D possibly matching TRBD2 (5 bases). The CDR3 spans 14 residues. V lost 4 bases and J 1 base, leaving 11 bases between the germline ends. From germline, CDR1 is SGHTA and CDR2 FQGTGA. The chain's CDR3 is CASSSGPGSYEQYF. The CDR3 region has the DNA TGTGCCAGCAGCTCAGGACCGGGGTCCTACGAGCAGTACTTC. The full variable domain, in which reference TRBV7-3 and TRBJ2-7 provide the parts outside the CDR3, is GAGVSQTPSNKVTEKGKYVELRCDPISGHTALYWYRQSLGQGPEFLIYFQGTGAADDSGLPNDRFFAVRPEGSVSTLKIQRTERGDSAVYLCASSSGPGSYEQYFGPGTRLTVT.

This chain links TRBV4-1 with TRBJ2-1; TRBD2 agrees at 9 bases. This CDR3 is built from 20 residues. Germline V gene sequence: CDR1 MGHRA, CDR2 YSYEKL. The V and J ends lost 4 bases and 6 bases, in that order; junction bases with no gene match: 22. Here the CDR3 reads CASSRDGPARTSDLFNEQFF. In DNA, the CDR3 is TGCGCCAGCAGCCGCGACGGACCAGCCCGGACTAGCGATTTATTCAATGAGCAGTTCTTC.

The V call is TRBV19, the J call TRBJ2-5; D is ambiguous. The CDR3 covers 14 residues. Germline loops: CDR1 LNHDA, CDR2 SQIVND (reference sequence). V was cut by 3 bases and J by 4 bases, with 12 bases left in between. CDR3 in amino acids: CASSISPGPETQYF. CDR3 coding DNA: TGTGCCAGTAGTATTTCTCCCGGGCCAGAGACCCAGTACTTC.

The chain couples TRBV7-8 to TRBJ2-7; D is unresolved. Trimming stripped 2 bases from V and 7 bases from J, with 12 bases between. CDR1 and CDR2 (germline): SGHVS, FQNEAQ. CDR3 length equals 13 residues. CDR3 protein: CASSLRPGIEQYF. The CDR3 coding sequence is TGTGCCAGCAGCTTAAGGCCGGGCATAGAGCAGTACTTC.

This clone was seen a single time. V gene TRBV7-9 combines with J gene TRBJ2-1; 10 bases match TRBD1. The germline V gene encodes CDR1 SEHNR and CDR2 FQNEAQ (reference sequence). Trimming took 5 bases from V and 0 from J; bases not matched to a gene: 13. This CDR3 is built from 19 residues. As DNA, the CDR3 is TGTGCCAGCAGCCCACCGGACAGGGGGTTTCAGAGCTCCTACAATGAGCAGTTCTTC. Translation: CASSPPDRGFQSSYNEQFF.

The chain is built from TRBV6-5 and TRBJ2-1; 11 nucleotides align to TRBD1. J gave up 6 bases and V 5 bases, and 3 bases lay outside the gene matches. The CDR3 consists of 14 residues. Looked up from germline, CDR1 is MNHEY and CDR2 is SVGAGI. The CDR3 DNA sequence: TGTGCCAGCAGTGACGGGACAGGGGGCAATGAGCAGTTCTTC. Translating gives CASSDGTGGNEQFF.

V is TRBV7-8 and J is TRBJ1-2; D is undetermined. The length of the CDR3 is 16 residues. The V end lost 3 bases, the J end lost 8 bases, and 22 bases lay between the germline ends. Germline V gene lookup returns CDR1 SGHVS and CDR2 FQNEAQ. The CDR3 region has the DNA TGTGCCAGCAGCTTTCGAACGGAGGGATCGGGTTACGGCTACACCTTC. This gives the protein CASSFRTEGSGYGYTF. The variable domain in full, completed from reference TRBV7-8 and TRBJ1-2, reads GAGVSQSPRYKVAKRGQDVALRCDPISGHVSLFWYQQALGQGPEFLTYFQNEAQLDKSGLPSDRFFAERPEGSVSTLKIQRTQQEDSAVYLCASSFRTEGSGYGYTFGSGTRLTVV.

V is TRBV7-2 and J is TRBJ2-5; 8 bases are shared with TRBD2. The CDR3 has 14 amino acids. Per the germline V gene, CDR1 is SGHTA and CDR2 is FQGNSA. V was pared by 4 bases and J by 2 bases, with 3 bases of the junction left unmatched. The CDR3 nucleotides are TGTGCCAGCAGCTACACGGGGGGGCAAGAGACCCAGTACTTC. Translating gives CASSYTGGQETQYF.

CDR3 in amino acids: CASKRAGSSTDTQYF. The CDR3 DNA reads as TGTGCCAGCAAAAGAGCGGGATCTAGCACAGATACGCAGTATTTT. The gene calls are TRBV2 and TRBJ2-3, with 7 bases aligning to TRBD2. The ends lost 7 bases at V and 0 bases at J; junction bases unmatched: 7. This CDR3 spans 15 amino acids. CDR1 is SNHLY, CDR2 FYNNEI, per germline.

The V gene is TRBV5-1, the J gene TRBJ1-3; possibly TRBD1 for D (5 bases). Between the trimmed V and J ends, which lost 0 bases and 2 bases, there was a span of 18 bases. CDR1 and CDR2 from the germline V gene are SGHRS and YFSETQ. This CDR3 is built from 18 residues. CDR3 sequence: CASSLGRFQGPTGNTIYF. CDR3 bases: TGCGCCAGCAGCTTGGGCCGATTCCAGGGACCGACTGGAAACACCATATATTTT. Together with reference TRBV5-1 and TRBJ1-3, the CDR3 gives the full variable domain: KAGVTQTPRYLIKTRGQQVTLSCSPISGHRSVSWYQQTPGQGLQFLFEYFSETQRNKGNFPGRFSGRQFSNSRSEMNVSTLELGDSALYLCASSLGRFQGPTGNTIYFGEGSWLTVV.

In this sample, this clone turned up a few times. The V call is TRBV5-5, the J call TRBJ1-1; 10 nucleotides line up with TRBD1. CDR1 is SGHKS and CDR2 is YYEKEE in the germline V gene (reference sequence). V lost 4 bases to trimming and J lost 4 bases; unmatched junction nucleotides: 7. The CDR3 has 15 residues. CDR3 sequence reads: CASSQGDRGGTEAFF. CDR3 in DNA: TGTGCCAGCAGCCAAGGGGACAGGGGAGGCACTGAAGCTTTCTTT.

This CDR3 is CASSVAVAPIYGYTF. CDR3 nucleotide sequence: TGTGCCAGCAGTGTTGCGGTTGCTCCTATCTATGGCTACACCTTC. The chain employs TRBV2 and TRBJ1-2; D not certain. Trimming left V 4 bases short and J 4 bases short, with 16 bases between. This CDR3 is 15 amino acids long. CDR1 and CDR2 from the germline V gene are SNHLY and FYNNEI.

The CDR3 DNA follows: TGTGCCAGCAGCCAAGAAGTCATTAGAAGTGAGCAGTTCTTC. It specifies CASSQEVIRSEQFF. The gene calls are TRBV14 and TRBJ2-1; D is ambiguous. CDR3 length: 14 residues. Germline V gene lookup returns CDR1 SGHDN and CDR2 FVKESK. The V and J ends lost 0 bases and 9 bases respectively, with 12 bases between them.

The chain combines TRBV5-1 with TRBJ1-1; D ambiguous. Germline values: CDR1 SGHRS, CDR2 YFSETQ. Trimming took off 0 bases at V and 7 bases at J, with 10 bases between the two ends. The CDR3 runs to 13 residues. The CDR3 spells CASSLGTGSEAFF. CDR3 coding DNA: TGCGCCAGCAGCTTGGGAACCGGGAGTGAAGCTTTCTTT.

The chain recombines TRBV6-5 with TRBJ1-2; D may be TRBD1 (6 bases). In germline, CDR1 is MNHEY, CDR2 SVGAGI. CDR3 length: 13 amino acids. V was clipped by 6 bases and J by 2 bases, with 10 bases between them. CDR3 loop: CASSITGNYGYTF. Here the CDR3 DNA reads TGTGCCAGCAGCATCACAGGGAACTATGGCTACACCTTC.

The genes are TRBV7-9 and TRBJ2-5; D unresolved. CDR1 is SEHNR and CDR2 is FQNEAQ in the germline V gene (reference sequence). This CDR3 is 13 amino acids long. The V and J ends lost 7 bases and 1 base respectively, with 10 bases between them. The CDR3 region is CASTDGPQETQYF. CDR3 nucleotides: TGTGCCAGCACGGACGGACCCCAAGAGACCCAGTACTTC.

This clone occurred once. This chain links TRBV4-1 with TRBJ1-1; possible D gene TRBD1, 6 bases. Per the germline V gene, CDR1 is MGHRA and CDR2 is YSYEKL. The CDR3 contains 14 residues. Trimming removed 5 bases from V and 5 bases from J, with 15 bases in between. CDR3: CASSFLGGRTEAFF. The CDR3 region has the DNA TGCGCCAGCAGCTTCCTCGGGGGGCGGACTGAAGCTTTCTTT.

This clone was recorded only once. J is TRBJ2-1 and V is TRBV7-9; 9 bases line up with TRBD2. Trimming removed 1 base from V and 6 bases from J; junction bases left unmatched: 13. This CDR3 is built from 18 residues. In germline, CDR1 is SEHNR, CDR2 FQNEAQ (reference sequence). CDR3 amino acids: CASSLEGLAGRKGNEQFF. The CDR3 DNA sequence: TGTGCCAGCAGCTTAGAGGGCCTAGCGGGACGGAAGGGCAATGAGCAGTTCTTC. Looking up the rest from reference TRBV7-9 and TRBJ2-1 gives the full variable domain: DTGVSQNPRHKITKRGQNVTFRCDPISEHNRLYWYRQTLGQGPEFLTYFQNEAQLEKSRLLSDRFSAERPKGSFSTLEIQRTEQGDSAMYLCASSLEGLAGRKGNEQFFGPGTRLTVL.

CDR3 bases: TGTGCCAGCAGTGAGGTAGCGGGTGAGGGTTTACGTGAGCAGTTCTTC. The encoded protein is CASSEVAGEGLREQFF. This rearrangement joins TRBV6-4 to TRBJ2-1; 7 bases match TRBD2. J gave up 9 bases and V 3 bases, and 14 bases lay outside the gene matches. CDR1 and CDR2 from the germline V gene are MRHNA and SNTAGT. The CDR3 covers 16 residues.

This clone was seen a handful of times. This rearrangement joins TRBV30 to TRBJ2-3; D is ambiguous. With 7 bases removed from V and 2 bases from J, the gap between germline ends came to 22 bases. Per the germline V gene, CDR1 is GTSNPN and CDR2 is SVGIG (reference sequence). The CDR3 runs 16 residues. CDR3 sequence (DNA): TGTGCCTCTCGCCCCGTCGGATTTTCCCTCACAGATACGCAGTATTTT. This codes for CASRPVGFSLTDTQYF.

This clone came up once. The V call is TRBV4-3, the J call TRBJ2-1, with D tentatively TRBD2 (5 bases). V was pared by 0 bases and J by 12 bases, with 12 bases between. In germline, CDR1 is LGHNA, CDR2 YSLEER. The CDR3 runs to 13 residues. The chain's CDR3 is CASSQDADSRQFF. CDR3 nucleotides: TGCGCCAGCAGCCAAGATGCGGACTCTCGGCAGTTCTTC.

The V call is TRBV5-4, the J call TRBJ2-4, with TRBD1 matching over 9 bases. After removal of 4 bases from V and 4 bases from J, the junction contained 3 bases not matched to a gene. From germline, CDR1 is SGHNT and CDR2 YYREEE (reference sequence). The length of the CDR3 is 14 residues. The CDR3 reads CASSPGTGKNIQYF. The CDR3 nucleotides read TGTGCCAGCAGCCCGGGGACAGGGAAAAACATTCAGTACTTC.

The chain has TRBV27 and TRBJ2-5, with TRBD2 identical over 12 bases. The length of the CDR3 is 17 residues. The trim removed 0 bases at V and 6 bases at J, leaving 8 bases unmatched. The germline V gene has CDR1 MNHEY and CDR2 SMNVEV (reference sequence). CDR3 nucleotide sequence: TGTGCCAGCAGTTTATCGACTAGCGGGAGAGGGTCTAAGACCCAGTACTTC. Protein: CASSLSTSGRGSKTQYF.

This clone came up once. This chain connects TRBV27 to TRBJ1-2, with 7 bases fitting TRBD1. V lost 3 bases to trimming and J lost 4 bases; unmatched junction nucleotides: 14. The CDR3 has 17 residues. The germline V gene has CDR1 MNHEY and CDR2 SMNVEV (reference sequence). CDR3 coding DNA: TGTGCCAGCAGTTTCTCGACCGGACAGGTACCCCTCTATGGCTACACCTTC. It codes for CASSFSTGQVPLYGYTF.